This T cell receptor beta chain was recorded in a study of blood T cells in healthy people across ages. Study conclusions and caveats: Donor CMV status was unknown, possibly confounding expanded clonotype changes.

This CDR3 region has 13 residues. Germline-derived CDR1 and CDR2 are MNHEY and SMNVEV (reference sequence). V lost 5 bases to trimming and J lost 5 bases, with 11 bases between them. As to this clonotype: Its specificity is not known.

Primers used in a second PCR of about 7 to 12 cycles were a sample-barcoded 5' primer and a J-beta primer mix. One entry per CDR3 protein results from TCRdb running MiXCR on the 5' RACE reads. The sample shows 800,000 to 900,000 distinct CDR3 sequences, around 62% of them seen only once. This chain joins TRBV27 and TRBJ2-3; no firm D call. Material: blood. The clonotype comes from a young man in good health. CDR3 bases: TGTGCCAGCAGTCCCACCCTAGTAGATACGCAGTATTTT. Translating gives CASSPTLVDTQYF.